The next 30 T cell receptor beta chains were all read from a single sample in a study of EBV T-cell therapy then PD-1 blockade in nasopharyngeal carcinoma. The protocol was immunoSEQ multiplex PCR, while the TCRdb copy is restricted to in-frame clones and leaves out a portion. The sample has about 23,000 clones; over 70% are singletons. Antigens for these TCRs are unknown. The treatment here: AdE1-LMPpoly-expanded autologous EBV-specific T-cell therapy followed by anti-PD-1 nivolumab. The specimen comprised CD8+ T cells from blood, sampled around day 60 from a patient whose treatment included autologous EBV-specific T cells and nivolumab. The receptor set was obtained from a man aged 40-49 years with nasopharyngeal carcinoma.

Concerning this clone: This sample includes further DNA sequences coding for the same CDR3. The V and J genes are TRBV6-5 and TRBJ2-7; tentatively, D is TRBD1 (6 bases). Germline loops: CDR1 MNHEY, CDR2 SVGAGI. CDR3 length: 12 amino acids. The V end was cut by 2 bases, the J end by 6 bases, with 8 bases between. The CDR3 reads CASSYVGGEQYF. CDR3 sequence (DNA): TGTGCCAGCAGTTACGTAGGGGGCGAGCAGTACTTC.

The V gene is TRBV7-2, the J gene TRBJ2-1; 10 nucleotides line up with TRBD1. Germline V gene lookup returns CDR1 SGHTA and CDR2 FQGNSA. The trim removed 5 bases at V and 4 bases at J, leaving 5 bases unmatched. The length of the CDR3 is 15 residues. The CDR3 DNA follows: TGTGCCAGCAGCATCCGGGACAGGGGTTACAATGAGCAGTTCTTC. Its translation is CASSIRDRGYNEQFF.

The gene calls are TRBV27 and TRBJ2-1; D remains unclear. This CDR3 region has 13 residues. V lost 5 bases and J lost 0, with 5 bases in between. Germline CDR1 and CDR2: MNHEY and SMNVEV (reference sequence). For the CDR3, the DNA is TGTGCCAGCAGTCTAAGCTCCTACAATGAGCAGTTCTTC. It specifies CASSLSSYNEQFF.

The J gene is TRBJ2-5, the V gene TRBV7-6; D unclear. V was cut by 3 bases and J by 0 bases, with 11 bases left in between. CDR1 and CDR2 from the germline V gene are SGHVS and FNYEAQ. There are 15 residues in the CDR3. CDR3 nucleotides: TGTGCCAGCAGCTTTGGGGTAGAGTACCAAGAGACCCAGTACTTC. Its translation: CASSFGVEYQETQYF.

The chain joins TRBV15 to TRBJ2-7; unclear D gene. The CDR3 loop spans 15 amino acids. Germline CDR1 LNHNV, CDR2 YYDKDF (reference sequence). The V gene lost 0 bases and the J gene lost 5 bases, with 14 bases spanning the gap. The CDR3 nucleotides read TGTGCCACCAGCAGAGATCCCCCCGACGTAGACGAGCAGTACTTC. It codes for CATSRDPPDVDEQYF. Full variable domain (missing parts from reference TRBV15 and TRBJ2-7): DAMVIQNPRYQVTQFGKPVTLSCSQTLNHNVMYWYQQKSSQAPKLLFHYYDKDFNNEADTPDNFQSRRPNTSFCFLDIRSPGLGDTAMYLCATSRDPPDVDEQYFGPGTRLTVT.

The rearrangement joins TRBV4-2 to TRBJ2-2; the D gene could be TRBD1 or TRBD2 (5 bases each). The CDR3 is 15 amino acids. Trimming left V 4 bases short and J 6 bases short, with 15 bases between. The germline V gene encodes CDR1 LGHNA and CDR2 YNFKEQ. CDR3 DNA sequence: TGTGCCAGCAGCCCGGGACGCCAGACCCCCGGGGAGCTGTTTTTT. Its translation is CASSPGRQTPGELFF.

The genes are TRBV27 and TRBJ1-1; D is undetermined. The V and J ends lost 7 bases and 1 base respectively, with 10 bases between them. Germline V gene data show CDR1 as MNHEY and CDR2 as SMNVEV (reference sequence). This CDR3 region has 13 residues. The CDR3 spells CASTGNKNTEAFF. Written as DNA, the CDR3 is TGTGCCAGCACCGGAAACAAGAACACTGAAGCTTTCTTT.

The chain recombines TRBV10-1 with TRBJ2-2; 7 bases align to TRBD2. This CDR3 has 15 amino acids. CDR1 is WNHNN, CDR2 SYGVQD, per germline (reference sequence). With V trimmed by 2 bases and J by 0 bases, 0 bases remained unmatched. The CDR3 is CASSEGLANTGELFF. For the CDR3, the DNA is TGCGCCAGCAGTGAGGGACTAGCGAACACCGGGGAGCTGTTTTTT.

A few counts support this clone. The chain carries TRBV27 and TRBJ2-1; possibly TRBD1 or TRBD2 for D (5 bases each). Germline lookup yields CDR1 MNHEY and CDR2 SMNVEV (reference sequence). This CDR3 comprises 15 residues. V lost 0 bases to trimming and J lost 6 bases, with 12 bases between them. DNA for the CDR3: TGTGCCAGCAGTTTATCAAGGGACGGACGCAATGAGCAGTTCTTC. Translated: CASSLSRDGRNEQFF.

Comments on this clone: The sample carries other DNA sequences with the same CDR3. Here the CDR3 DNA reads TGTGCCAGCCGACGCGGGGGGGTAAACAATGAGCAGTTCTTC. It yields the protein CASRRGGVNNEQFF. V gene TRBV27 combines with J gene TRBJ2-1; 9 bases map to TRBD2. Germline loops: CDR1 MNHEY, CDR2 SMNVEV (reference sequence). There are 14 residues in the CDR3. Trimming cost V 8 bases and J 5 bases; bases outside gene matches: 7.

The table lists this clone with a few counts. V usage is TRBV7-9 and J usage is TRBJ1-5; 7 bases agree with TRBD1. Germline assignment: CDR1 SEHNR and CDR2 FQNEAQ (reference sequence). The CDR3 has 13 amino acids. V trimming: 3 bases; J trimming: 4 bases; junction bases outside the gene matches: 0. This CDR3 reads CASSLTGNQPQHF. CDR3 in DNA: TGTGCCAGCAGCTTGACAGGGAATCAGCCCCAGCATTTT.

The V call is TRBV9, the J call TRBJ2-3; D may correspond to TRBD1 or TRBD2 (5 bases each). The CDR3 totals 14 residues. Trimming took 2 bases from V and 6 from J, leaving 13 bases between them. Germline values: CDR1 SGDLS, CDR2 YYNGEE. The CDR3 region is CASSVGTPADTQYF. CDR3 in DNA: TGTGCCAGCAGCGTCGGGACCCCGGCGGATACGCAGTATTTT. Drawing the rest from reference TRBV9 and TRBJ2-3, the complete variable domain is DSGVTQTPKHLITATGQRVTLRCSPRSGDLSVYWYQQSLDQGLQFLIQYYNGEERAKGNILERFSAQQFPDLHSELNLSSLELGDSALYFCASSVGTPADTQYFGPGTRLTVL.

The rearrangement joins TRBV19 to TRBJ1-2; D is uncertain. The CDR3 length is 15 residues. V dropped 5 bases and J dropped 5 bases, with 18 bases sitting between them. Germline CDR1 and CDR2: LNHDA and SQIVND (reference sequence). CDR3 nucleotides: TGTGCCAGTAGTGCCGACCTTAACCCCGGGTATGGCTACACCTTC. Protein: CASSADLNPGYGYTF.

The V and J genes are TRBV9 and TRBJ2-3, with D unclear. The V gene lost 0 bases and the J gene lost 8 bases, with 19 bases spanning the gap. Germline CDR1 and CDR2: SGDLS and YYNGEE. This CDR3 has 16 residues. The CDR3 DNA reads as TGTGCCAGCAGCGTAGGGGGTAGCTTCGGCCCGCCTACGCAGTATTTT. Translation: CASSVGGSFGPPTQYF.

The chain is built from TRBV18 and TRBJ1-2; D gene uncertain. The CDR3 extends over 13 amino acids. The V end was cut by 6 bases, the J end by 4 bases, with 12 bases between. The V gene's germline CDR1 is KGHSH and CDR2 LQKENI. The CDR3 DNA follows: TGTGCCAGCTCCCGAGAGGAAGCCTATGGCTACACCTTC. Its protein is CASSREEAYGYTF.

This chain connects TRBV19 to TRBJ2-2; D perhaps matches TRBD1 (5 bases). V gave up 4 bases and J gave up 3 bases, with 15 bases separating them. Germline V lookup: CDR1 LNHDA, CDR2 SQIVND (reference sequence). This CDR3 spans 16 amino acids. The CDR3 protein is CASSSPPQGYTGELFF. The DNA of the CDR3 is TGTGCCAGTAGTAGCCCCCCGCAGGGTTACACCGGGGAGCTGTTTTTT. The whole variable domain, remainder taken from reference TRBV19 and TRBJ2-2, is DGGITQSPKYLFRKEGQNVTLSCEQNLNHDAMYWYRQDPGQGLRLIYYSQIVNDFQKGDIAEGYSVSREKKESFPLTVTSAQKNPTAFYLCASSSPPQGYTGELFFGEGSRLTVL.

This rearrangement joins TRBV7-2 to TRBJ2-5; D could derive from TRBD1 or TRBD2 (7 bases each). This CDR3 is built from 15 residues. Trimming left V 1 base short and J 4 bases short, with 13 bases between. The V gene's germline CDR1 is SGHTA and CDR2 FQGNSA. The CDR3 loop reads CASSLGAGGGETQYF. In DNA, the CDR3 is TGTGCCAGCAGCTTAGGGGCAGGGGGGGGAGAGACCCAGTACTTC. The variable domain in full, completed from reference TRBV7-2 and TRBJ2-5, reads GAGVSQSPSNKVTEKGKDVELRCDPISGHTALYWYRQSLGQGLEFLIYFQGNSAPDKSGLPSDRFSAERTGGSVSTLTIQRTQQEDSAVYLCASSLGAGGGETQYFGPGTRLLVL.

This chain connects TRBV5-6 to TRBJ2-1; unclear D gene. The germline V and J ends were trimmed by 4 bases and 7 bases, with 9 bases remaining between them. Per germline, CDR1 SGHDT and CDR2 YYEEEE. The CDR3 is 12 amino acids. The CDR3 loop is CASSPQRNEQFF. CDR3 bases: TGTGCCAGCAGCCCACAGAGGAATGAGCAGTTCTTC.

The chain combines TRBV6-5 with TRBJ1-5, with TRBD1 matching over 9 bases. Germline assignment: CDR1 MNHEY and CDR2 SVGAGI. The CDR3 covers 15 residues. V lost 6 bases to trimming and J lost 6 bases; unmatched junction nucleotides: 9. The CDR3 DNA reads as TGTGCCAGCAGAAGCCTAACAGGGGGCGGTCAGCCCCAGCATTTT. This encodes CASRSLTGGGQPQHF.

The CDR3 region is CASSPKRGVEDYGYTF. As DNA, the CDR3 is TGCGCCAGCAGCCCAAAGAGGGGGGTCGAGGATTATGGCTACACCTTC. The rearrangement uses TRBV4-1 and TRBJ1-2, with D perhaps TRBD1 (6 bases). V was trimmed by 4 bases and J by 5 bases, leaving 20 bases between them. Per the germline V gene, CDR1 is MGHRA and CDR2 is YSYEKL. This CDR3 contains 16 residues.

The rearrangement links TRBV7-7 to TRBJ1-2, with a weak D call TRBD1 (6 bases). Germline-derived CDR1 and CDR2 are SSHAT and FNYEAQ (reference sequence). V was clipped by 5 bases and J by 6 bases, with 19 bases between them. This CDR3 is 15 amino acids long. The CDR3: CASSDLTGDFDGYTF. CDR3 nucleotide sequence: TGTGCCAGCAGCGACTTGACAGGAGACTTCGATGGCTACACCTTC. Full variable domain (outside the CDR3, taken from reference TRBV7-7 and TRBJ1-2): GAGVSQSPRYKVTKRGQDVTLRCDPISSHATLYWYQQALGQGPEFLTYFNYEAQPDKSGLPSDRFSAERPEGSISTLTIQRTEQRDSAMYRCASSDLTGDFDGYTFGSGTRLTVV.

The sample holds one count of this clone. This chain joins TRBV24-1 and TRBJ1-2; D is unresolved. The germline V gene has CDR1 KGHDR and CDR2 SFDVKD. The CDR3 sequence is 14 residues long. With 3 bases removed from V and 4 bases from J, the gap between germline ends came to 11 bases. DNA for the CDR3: TGTGCCACCAGTGATCCGACTGCCCTCTATGGCTACACCTTC. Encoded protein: CATSDPTALYGYTF.

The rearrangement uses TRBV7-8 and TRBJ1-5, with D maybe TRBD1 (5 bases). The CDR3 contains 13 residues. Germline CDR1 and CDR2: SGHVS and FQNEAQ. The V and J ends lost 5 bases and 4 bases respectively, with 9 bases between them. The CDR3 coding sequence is TGTGCCAGCAGCCCTAGGGGAAATCAGCCCCAGCATTTT. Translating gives CASSPRGNQPQHF.

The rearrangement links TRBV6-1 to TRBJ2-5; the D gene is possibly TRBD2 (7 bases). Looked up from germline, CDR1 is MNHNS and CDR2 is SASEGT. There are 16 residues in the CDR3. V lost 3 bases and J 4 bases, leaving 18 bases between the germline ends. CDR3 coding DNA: TGTGCCAGCAGTGATGGGAGGGGGAGTGGCGGAGAGACCCAGTACTTC. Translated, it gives CASSDGRGSGGETQYF.

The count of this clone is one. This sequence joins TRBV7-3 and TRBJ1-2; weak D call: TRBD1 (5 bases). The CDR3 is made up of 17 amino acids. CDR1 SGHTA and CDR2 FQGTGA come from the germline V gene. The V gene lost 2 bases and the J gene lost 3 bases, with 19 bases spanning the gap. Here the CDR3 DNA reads TGTGCCAGCAGCTTAGGGGGGATCCGACCCAGGGACTATGGCTACACCTTC. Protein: CASSLGGIRPRDYGYTF.

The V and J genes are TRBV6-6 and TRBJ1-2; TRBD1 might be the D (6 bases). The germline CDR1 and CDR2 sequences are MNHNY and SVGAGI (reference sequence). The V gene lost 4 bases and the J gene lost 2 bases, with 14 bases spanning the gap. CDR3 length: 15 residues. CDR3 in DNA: TGTGCCAGCAGTTCACTGCGGGGGACAAACTATGGCTACACCTTC. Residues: CASSSLRGTNYGYTF.

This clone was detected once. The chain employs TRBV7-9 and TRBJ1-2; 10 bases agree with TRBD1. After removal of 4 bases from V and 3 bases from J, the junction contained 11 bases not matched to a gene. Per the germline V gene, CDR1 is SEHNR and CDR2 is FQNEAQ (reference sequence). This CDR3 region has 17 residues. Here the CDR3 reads CASSSRDRGEWYYGYTF. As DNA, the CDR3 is TGTGCCAGCAGCTCCCGGGACAGGGGAGAGTGGTACTATGGCTACACCTTC.

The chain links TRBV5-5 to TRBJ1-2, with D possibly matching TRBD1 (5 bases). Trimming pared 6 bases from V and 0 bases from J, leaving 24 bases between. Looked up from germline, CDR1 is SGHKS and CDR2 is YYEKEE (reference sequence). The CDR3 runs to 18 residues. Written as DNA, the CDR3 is TGTGCCAGCAACGGGGGACCCTCGGGATTCGGGTCTAACTATGGCTACACCTTC. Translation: CASNGGPSGFGSNYGYTF. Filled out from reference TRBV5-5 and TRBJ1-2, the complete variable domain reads DAGVTQSPTHLIKTRGQQVTLRCSPISGHKSVSWYQQVLGQGPQFIFQYYEKEERGRGNFPDRFSARQFPNYSSELNVNALLLGDSALYLCASNGGPSGFGSNYGYTFGSGTRLTVV.

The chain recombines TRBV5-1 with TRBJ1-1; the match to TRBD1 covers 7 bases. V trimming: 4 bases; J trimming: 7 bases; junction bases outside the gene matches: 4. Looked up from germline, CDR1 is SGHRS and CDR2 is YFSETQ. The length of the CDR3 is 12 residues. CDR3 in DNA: TGCGCCAGCAGCCCGACAGGGCATGAAGCTTTCTTT. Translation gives CASSPTGHEAFF.

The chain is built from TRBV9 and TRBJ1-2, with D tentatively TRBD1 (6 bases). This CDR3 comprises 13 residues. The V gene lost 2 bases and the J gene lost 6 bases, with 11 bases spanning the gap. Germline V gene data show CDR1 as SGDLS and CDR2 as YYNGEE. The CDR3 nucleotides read TGTGCCAGCAGCGTTAAACAGGGCCATGGCTACACCTTC. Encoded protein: CASSVKQGHGYTF.